A few counts support the clone carrying this T cell receptor (beta chain). Antigen: not known. Using a J-beta primer mix together with a sample-barcoded 5' primer, a second PCR was run for roughly 7 to 12 cycles. One entry per CDR3 protein, called by TCRdb with MiXCR from the 5' RACE reads. The top ten hold around 18% of the sample, which has fewer than 1,000,000 distinct CDR3 sequences, under 45% seen once. The source of the sample is a study of blood T cells in healthy people across ages. Study results and limitations: Strongly correlated with naive T cell percentage was TCR beta diversity. Long-lived and aged donors differed, with more naive CD4+ cells and higher diversity in the long-lived. PBMCs were not sorted, which prevented a conclusive comparison of naive versus antigen-experienced cells.

The CDR3 loop spans 15 amino acids. Germline CDR1 LGHDT, CDR2 YNNKEL (reference sequence). Between the trimmed V and J ends, which lost 0 bases and 8 bases, there was a span of 15 bases. The J gene is TRBJ2-3, the V gene TRBV3-1; D is possibly TRBD2 (5 bases). The receptor comes from a man aged 60 to 75 in good health. Input material: blood. The CDR3 DNA reads as TGTGCCAGCAGCCAAGATGCGGGCCGACCCGTTACGCAGTATTTT. Protein sequence: CASSQDAGRPVTQYF.